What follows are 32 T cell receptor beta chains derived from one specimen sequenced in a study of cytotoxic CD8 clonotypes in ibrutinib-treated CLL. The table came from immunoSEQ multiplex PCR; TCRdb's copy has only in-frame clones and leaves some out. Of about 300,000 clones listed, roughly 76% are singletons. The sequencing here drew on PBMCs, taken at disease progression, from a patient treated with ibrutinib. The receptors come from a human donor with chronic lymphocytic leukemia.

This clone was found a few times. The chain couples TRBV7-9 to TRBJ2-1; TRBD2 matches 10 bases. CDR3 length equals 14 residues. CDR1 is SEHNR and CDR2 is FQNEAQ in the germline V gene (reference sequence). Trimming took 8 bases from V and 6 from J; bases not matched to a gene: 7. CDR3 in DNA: TGTGCCAGCGGAGAACTAGCGGGATCCAATGAGCAGTTCTTC. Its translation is CASGELAGSNEQFF.

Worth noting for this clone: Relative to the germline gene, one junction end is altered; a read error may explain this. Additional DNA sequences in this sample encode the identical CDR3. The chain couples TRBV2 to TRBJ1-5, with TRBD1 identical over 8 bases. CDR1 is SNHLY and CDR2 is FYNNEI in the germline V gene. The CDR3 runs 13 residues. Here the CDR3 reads CASSEDRGQPQHF. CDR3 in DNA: TGTGCCAGCAGCGAAGACAGGGGTCAGCCCCAGCATTTT.

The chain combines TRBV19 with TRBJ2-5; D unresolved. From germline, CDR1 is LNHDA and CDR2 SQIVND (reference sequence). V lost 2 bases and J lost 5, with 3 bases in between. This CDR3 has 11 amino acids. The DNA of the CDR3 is TGTGCCAGTAGTATATGGGAGACCCAGTACTTC. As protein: CASSIWETQYF. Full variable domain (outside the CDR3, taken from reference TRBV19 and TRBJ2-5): DGGITQSPKYLFRKEGQNVTLSCEQNLNHDAMYWYRQDPGQGLRLIYYSQIVNDFQKGDIAEGYSVSREKKESFPLTVTSAQKNPTAFYLCASSIWETQYFGPGTRLLVL.

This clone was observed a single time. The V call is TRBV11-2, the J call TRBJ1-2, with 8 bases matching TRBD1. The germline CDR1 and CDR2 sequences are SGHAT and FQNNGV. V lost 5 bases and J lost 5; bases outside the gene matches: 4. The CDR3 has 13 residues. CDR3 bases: TGTGCCAGCAGCAAAACAGGGGGTTATGGCTACACCTTC. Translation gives CASSKTGGYGYTF.

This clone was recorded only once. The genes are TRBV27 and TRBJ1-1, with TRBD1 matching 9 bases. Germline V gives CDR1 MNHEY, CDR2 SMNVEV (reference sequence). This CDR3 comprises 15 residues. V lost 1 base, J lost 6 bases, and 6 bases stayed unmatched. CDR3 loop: CASSLLGQGAPEAFF. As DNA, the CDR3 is TGTGCCAGCAGTTTATTGGGACAGGGAGCACCTGAAGCTTTCTTT.

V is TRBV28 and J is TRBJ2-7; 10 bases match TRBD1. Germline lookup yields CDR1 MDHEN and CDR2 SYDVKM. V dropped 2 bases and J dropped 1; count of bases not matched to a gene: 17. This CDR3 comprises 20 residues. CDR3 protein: CASSLKGTGDARKRSYEQYF. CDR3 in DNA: TGTGCCAGCAGTTTAAAAGGGACAGGGGATGCGCGGAAGAGATCCTACGAGCAGTACTTC.

The DNA of the CDR3 is TGCAGCGTTGAATCCAGGGGACGTGGGGAGCAGTACTTC. Translated, it gives CSVESRGRGEQYF. V and J are TRBV29-1 and TRBJ2-7, with D tentatively TRBD1 (6 bases). V dropped 2 bases and J dropped 7 bases, with 15 bases sitting between them. Germline CDR1 reads SQVTM; CDR2 reads ANQGSEA. The length of the CDR3 is 13 residues.

The CDR3 DNA follows: TGTGCCAGCGGGGGGGGACCCCCCCATCAGCCCCAGCATTTT. Its translation is CASGGGPPHQPQHF. V is TRBV27 and J is TRBJ1-5, with D perhaps matching TRBD1 (5 bases). Trimming cost V 8 bases and J 5 bases, with 16 bases left between them. In germline, CDR1 is MNHEY, CDR2 SMNVEV (reference sequence). This CDR3 has 14 amino acids.

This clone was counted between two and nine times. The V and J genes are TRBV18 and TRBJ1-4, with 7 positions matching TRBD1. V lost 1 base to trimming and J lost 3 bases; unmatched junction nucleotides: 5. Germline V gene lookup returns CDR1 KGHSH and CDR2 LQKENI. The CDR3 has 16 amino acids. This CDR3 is CASSPRDRHPNEKLFF. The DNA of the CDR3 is TGTGCCAGCTCACCACGGGACAGACACCCTAATGAAAAACTGTTTTTT.

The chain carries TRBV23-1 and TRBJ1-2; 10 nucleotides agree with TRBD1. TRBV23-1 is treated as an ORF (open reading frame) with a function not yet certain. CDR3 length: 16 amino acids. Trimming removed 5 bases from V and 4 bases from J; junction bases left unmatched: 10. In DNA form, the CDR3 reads TGCGCCAGCAGTAAAACCGGGACAGGGGCGCCCTATGGCTACACCTTC. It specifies CASSKTGTGAPYGYTF.

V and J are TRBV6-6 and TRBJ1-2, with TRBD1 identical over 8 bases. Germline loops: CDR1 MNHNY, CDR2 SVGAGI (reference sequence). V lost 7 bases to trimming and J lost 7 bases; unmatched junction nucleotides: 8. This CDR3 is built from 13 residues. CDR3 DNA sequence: TGTGCCAGCACCGGACAGGGTTTGGCTGGCTACACCTTC. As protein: CASTGQGLAGYTF.

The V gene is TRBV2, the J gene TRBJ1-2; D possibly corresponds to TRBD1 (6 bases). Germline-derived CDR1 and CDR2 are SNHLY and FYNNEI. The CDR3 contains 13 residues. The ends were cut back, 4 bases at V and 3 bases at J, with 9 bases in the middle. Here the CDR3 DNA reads TGTGCCAGCAGTGCTAAGGGGGACTATGGCTACACCTTC. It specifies CASSAKGDYGYTF.

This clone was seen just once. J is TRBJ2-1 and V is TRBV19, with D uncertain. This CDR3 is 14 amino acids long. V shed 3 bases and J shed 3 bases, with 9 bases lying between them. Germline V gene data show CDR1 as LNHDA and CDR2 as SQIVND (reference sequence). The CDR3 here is CASSMGRFYNEQFF. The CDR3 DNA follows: TGTGCCAGTAGTATGGGCAGGTTCTACAATGAGCAGTTCTTC. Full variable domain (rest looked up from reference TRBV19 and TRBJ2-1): DGGITQSPKYLFRKEGQNVTLSCEQNLNHDAMYWYRQDPGQGLRLIYYSQIVNDFQKGDIAEGYSVSREKKESFPLTVTSAQKNPTAFYLCASSMGRFYNEQFFGPGTRLTVL.

The CDR3: CASSRASGSFYTDTQYF. The CDR3 DNA sequence: TGCGCCAGCAGCCGGGCTAGCGGGAGCTTTTACACAGATACGCAGTATTTT. This chain joins TRBV5-1 and TRBJ2-3; 10 bases map to TRBD2. Germline assignment: CDR1 SGHRS and CDR2 YFSETQ. J lost 2 bases, V lost 4 bases, and 10 bases had no gene match. The CDR3 loop spans 17 amino acids.

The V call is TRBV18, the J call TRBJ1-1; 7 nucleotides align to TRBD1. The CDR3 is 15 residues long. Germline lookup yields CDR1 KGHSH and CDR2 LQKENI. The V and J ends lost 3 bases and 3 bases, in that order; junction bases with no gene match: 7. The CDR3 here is CASSPLGQSHTEAFF. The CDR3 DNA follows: TGTGCCAGCTCACCCCTGGGACAGTCCCACACTGAAGCTTTCTTT.

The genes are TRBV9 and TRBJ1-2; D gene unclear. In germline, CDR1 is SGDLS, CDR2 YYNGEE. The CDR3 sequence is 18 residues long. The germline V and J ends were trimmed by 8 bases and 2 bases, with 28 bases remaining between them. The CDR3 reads CASRSRKRYQDGNYGYTF. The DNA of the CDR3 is TGTGCCAGTAGATCCCGCAAGCGTTATCAGGACGGGAACTATGGCTACACCTTC.

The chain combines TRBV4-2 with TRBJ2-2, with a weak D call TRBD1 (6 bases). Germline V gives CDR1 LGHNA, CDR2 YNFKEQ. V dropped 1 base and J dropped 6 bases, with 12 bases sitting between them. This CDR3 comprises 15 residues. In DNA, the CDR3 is TGTGCCAGCAGCCAAGTCCAGGGGATACCCGGGGAGCTGTTTTTT. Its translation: CASSQVQGIPGELFF.

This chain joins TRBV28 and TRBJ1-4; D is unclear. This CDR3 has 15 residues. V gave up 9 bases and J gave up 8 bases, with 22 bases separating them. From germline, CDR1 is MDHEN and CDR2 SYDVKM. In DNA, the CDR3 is TGTGCCAGTCTGGGTAATTACAAGTCTCGGGAAAAACTGTTTTTT. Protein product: CASLGNYKSREKLFF.

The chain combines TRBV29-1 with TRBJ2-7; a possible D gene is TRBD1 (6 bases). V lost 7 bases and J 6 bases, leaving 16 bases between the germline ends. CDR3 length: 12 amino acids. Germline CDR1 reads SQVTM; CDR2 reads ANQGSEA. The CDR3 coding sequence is TGCAGCGGGGGGCAGGGCTTTGGCGAGCAGTACTTC. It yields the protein CSGGQGFGEQYF.

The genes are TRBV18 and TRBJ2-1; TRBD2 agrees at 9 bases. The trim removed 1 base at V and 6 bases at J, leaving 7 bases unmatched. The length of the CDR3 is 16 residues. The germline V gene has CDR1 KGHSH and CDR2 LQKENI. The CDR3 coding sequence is TGTGCCAGCTCACCACGGAGTAGCGGGAGTTTCAATGAGCAGTTCTTC. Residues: CASSPRSSGSFNEQFF.

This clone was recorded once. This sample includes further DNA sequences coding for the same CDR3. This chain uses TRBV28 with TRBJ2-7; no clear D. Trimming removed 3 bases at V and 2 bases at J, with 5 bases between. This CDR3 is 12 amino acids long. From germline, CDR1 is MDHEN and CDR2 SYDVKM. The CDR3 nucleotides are TGTGCCAGCAGTTTCGGCCCCTACGAGCAGTACTTC. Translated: CASSFGPYEQYF.

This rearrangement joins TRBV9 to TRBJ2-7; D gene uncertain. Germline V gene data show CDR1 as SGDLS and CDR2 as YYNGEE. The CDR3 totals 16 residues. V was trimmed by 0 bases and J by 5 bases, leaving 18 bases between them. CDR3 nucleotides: TGTGCCAGCAGCGTAGCGGCCCGGCCGGATCTCGACGAGCAGTACTTC. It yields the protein CASSVAARPDLDEQYF.

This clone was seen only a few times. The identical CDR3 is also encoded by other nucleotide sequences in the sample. The CDR3 sequence: CASSLASGQGEYGYTF. The CDR3 bases are TGTGCCAGCAGCTTAGCGAGTGGGCAGGGCGAATATGGCTACACCTTC. The V and J genes are TRBV7-9 and TRBJ1-2, with D possibly TRBD1 on 5 matching bases. In germline, CDR1 is SEHNR, CDR2 FQNEAQ (reference sequence). With 0 bases removed from V and 5 bases from J, the gap between germline ends came to 16 bases. The CDR3 length is 16 residues.

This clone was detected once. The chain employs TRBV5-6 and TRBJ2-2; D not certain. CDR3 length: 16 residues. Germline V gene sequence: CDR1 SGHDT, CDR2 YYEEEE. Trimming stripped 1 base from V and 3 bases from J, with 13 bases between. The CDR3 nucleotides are TGTGCCAGCAGCTTGTCAAGGCTGGGGTACACCGGGGAGCTGTTTTTT. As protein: CASSLSRLGYTGELFF.

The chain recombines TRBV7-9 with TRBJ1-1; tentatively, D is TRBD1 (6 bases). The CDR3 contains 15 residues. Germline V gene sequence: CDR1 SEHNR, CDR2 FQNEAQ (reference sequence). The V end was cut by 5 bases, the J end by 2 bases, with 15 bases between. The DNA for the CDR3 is TGTGCCAGCAGCGGCGGAACACAGGGAAACACTGAAGCTTTCTTT. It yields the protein CASSGGTQGNTEAFF.

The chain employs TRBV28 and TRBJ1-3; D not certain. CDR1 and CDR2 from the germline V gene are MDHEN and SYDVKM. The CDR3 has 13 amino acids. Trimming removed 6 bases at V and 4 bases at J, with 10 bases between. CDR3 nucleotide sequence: TGTGCCAGCAGAAAGTTCGCGGGAAACACCATATATTTT. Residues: CASRKFAGNTIYF. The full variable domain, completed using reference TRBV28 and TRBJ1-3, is DVKVTQSSRYLVKRTGEKVFLECVQDMDHENMFWYRQDPGLGLRLIYFSYDVKMKEKGDIPEGYSVSREKKERFSLILESASTNQTSMYLCASRKFAGNTIYFGEGSWLTVV.

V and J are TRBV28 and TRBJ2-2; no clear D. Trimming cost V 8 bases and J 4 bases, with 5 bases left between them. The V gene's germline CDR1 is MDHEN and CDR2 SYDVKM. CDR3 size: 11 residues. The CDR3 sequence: CASQLTGELFF. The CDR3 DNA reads TGTGCCAGCCAGCTCACCGGGGAGCTGTTTTTT.

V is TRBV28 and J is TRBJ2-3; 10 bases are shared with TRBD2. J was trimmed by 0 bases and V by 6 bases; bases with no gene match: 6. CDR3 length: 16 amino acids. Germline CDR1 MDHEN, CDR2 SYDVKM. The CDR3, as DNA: TGTGCCAGCAGCTGGACTAGCGGAGCTAGCACAGATACGCAGTATTTT. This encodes CASSWTSGASTDTQYF.

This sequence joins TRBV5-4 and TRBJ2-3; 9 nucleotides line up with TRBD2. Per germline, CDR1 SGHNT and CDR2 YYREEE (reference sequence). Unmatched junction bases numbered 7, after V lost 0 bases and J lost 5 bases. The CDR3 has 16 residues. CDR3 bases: TGTGCCAGCAGCTTGGGCGCGGGAGGGTTTTTAGATACGCAGTATTTT. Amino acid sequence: CASSLGAGGFLDTQYF.

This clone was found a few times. DNA for the CDR3: TGTGCCAGTAAACAGGGATCTGGGGCCAACGTCCTGACTTTC. This translates into CASKQGSGANVLTF. J is TRBJ2-6 and V is TRBV27; weak D call: TRBD1 (6 bases). Germline values: CDR1 MNHEY, CDR2 SMNVEV (reference sequence). With 9 bases removed from V and 1 base from J, the gap between germline ends came to 10 bases. The CDR3 has 14 residues.

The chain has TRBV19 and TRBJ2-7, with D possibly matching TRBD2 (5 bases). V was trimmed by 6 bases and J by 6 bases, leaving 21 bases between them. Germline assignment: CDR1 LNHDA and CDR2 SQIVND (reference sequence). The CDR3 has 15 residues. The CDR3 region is CASSKNRGFLGEQYF. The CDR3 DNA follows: TGTGCCAGTAGCAAAAATCGCGGGTTTTTGGGCGAGCAGTACTTC.

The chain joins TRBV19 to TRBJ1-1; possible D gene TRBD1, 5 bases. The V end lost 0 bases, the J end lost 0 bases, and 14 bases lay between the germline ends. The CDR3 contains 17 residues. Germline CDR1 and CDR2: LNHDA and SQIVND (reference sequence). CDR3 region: CASSIDPSRAMNTEAFF. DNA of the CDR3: TGTGCCAGTAGTATAGACCCCAGCAGGGCCATGAACACTGAAGCTTTCTTT. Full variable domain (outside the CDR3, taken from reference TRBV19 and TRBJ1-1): DGGITQSPKYLFRKEGQNVTLSCEQNLNHDAMYWYRQDPGQGLRLIYYSQIVNDFQKGDIAEGYSVSREKKESFPLTVTSAQKNPTAFYLCASSIDPSRAMNTEAFFGQGTRLTVV.